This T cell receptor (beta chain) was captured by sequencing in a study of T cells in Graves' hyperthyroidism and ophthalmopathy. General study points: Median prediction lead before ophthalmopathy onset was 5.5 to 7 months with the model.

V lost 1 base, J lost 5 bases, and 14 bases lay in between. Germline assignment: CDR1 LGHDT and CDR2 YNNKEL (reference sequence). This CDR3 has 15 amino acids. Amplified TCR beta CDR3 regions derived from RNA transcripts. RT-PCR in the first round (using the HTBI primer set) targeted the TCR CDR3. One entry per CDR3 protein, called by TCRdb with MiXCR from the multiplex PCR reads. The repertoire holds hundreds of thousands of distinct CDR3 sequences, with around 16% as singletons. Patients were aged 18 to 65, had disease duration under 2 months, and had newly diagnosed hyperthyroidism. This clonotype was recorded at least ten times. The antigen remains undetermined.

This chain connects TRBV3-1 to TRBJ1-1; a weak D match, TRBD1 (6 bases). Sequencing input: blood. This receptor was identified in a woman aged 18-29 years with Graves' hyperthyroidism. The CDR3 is CASSQASRGGTEAFF. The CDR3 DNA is TGTGCCAGCAGCCAAGCTTCAAGGGGGGGAACTGAAGCTTTCTTT.